The following is a T cell receptor beta chain sequence with its context. V was cut by 3 bases and J by 4 bases, with 9 bases left in between. This CDR3 comprises 13 residues. In the source study's methods: Estimates of nucleated cell counts were drawn from the amplification of reference gene primers. TCRdb keeps only in-frame clones here, not all; method: immunoSEQ multiplex PCR. For V, J and clone size, that table is used; D and trimming come from the DNA. The sample includes about 350,000 clones, about 93% seen only once; the top ten take 2.5% to 4%. This entry comes from a study of blood T cell repertoires in COVID-19. Background on the study: The United States, Italy and Spain were the sources of the acute and convalescent COVID-19 samples.

The specimen sequenced was peripheral blood. The TCR was taken from a woman younger than 35 who had recovered from COVID-19. The rearrangement links TRBV12-3 or TRBV12-4 to TRBJ1-2, with a possible D match to TRBD1 (5 bases). CDR3 nucleotide sequence: TGTGCCAGCAGTTTGGGGCCGTCCTATGGCTACACCTTC. Translating gives CASSLGPSYGYTF.